The 17 T cell receptor beta chains in this list originate from one sample, sequenced in a study of identical twins. MiXCR, run by TCRdb on the 5' RACE reads, gives a single entry per CDR3 protein. The profile shows around 280,000 distinct CDR3 sequences, 8% to 9% of them singletons. The same sample was also used in a study of yellow fever vaccine responses in identical twins.

The sample comprised memory (CD45RO+) T cells sorted from blood. The receptors here all came from a woman between 18 and 30 years old in good health.

This clonotype occurred many times. V usage is TRBV4-2 and J usage is TRBJ2-1; D uncertain. Germline V lookup: CDR1 LGHNA, CDR2 YNFKEQ. The CDR3 is made up of 16 amino acids. V lost 1 base to trimming and J lost 2 bases, with 12 bases between them. CDR3 sequence (DNA): TGTGCCAGCAGCCAAGGAAGTAAGGGAACCTACAATGAGCAGTTCTTC. Its protein is CASSQGSKGTYNEQFF.

This clonotype has ten or more counts. V and J are TRBV28 and TRBJ1-6; 11 nucleotides line up with TRBD1. From germline, CDR1 is MDHEN and CDR2 SYDVKM. Trimming at V came to 4 bases and at J to 5 bases, leaving 1 base not matched to a gene. The CDR3 is 15 residues long. The CDR3 loop reads CASSSGQGDNSPLHF. The CDR3 nucleotides read TGTGCCAGCAGTTCGGGACAGGGGGATAATTCACCCCTCCACTTT. Full variable domain (missing parts from reference TRBV28 and TRBJ1-6): DVKVTQSSRYLVKRTGEKVFLECVQDMDHENMFWYRQDPGLGLRLIYFSYDVKMKEKGDIPEGYSVSREKKERFSLILESASTNQTSMYLCASSSGQGDNSPLHFGNGTRLTVT.

This clonotype has ten or more counts. The V call is TRBV4-1, the J call TRBJ2-1, with 8 positions matching TRBD2. The V and J ends lost 1 base and 5 bases, in that order; junction bases with no gene match: 10. Per germline, CDR1 MGHRA and CDR2 YSYEKL. The CDR3 is 17 residues long. DNA of the CDR3: TGCGCCAGCAGCCAAGCCCCCCCGGGACTAGTCAACAATGAGCAGTTCTTC. Amino acids: CASSQAPPGLVNNEQFF.

In this sample, this clonotype turned up many times. The gene calls are TRBV7-9 and TRBJ1-4; D is undetermined. V lost 2 bases and J lost 8, with 6 bases in between. The CDR3 is made up of 12 amino acids. Germline loops: CDR1 SEHNR, CDR2 FQNEAQ (reference sequence). The CDR3 DNA follows: TGTGCCAGCAGCTTAAATGTGGAAAAACTGTTTTTT. Amino acids: CASSLNVEKLFF.

The J gene is TRBJ2-1, the V gene TRBV12-5; 9 bases are a match to TRBD1. The CDR3 has 14 amino acids. V trimming: 5 bases; J trimming: 7 bases; junction bases outside the gene matches: 6. Germline V gene lookup returns CDR1 LGHNT and CDR2 FRNRAP. The CDR3 bases are TGTGCTAGTGGTACCGGACAGGGGATTAATGAGCAGTTCTTC. Protein product: CASGTGQGINEQFF.

This chain connects TRBV25-1 to TRBJ1-5; D gene ambiguous. With 4 bases removed from V and 8 bases from J, the gap between germline ends came to 9 bases. This CDR3 is 12 amino acids long. CDR1 and CDR2 (germline): MGHDK, SYGVNS. As DNA, the CDR3 is TGTGCCAGCAGTGGAAACGGGGAGCCCCAGCATTTT. Protein sequence: CASSGNGEPQHF.

This clonotype was counted at least ten times. This rearrangement joins TRBV20-1 to TRBJ2-1; 12 bases align to TRBD2. The J segment lost 4 bases and the V segment lost 3 bases, leaving 7 bases of the junction unmatched. In germline, CDR1 is DFQATT, CDR2 SNEGSKA (reference sequence). The CDR3 runs to 16 residues. The CDR3 DNA sequence: TGCAGTGCTAGCCTAGCGGGAGGGCCGGCGTACAATGAGCAGTTCTTC. Its translation: CSASLAGGPAYNEQFF.

This chain uses TRBV7-2 with TRBJ2-7; 8 bases are shared with TRBD2. CDR1 is SGHTA, CDR2 FQGNSA, per germline. This CDR3 has 14 residues. The ends lost 1 base at V and 6 bases at J; junction bases unmatched: 5. CDR3 sequence (DNA): TGTGCCAGCAGCTTAGACGGGGGGGCTCTCGAGCAGTACGTC. Translated: CASSLDGGALEQYV.

This clonotype was seen at least ten times. V is TRBV2 and J is TRBJ2-1; 10 bases line up with TRBD2. This CDR3 has 13 amino acids. V shed 6 bases, J shed 5 bases, and the junction held 1 base outside the gene matches. CDR1 and CDR2 (germline): SNHLY, FYNNEI. CDR3 region: CASRLAGNNEQFF. The DNA of the CDR3 is TGTGCCAGCAGACTAGCGGGAAACAATGAGCAGTTCTTC.

This clonotype occurred a few times. The chain employs TRBV7-9 and TRBJ2-2; 8 bases map to TRBD2. CDR1 is SEHNR, CDR2 FQNEAQ, per germline (reference sequence). The CDR3 runs to 16 residues. The ends lost 6 bases at V and 1 base at J; junction bases unmatched: 7. This CDR3 is CASSRRTSRNTGELFF. The CDR3 DNA sequence: TGTGCCAGCAGTCGACGGACTAGCCGGAACACCGGGGAGCTGTTTTTT.

This clonotype came up many times. This chain links TRBV5-6 with TRBJ2-3, with TRBD2 matching over 7 bases. This CDR3 has 16 amino acids. Germline assignment: CDR1 SGHDT and CDR2 YYEEEE. The trim removed 3 bases at V and 1 base at J, leaving 8 bases unmatched. As DNA, the CDR3 is TGTGCCAGCAGCTCACGCCGGGGGGAGCGCACAGATACGCAGTATTTT. This sequence encodes CASSSRRGERTDTQYF.

The sample holds many counts of this clonotype. V and J are TRBV12-3 or TRBV12-4 and TRBJ1-2, with 8 nucleotides matching TRBD1. With V trimmed by 6 bases and J by 2 bases, 8 bases remained unmatched. The CDR3 runs 15 residues. The CDR3 region has the DNA TGTGCCAGCAGCCCCCAGGGGGCGGCGAACTATGGCTACACCTTC. It codes for CASSPQGAANYGYTF.

This clonotype was picked up many times. This sequence joins TRBV20-1 and TRBJ2-3; TRBD2 aligns across 7 bases. This CDR3 has 12 amino acids. CDR1 is DFQATT and CDR2 is SNEGSKA in the germline V gene (reference sequence). With V trimmed by 6 bases and J by 6 bases, 6 bases remained unmatched. Written as DNA, the CDR3 is TGCAGTGCCTGGACTAGTGCGGATACGCAGTATTTT. It yields the protein CSAWTSADTQYF.

This clonotype was recorded a few times. This sequence joins TRBV21-1 and TRBJ2-3; the table's D gene call, TRBD2, was not cross checked with the DNA. TRBV21-1 corresponds to a pseudogene. The CDR3 has 19 amino acids. As DNA, the CDR3 is TGTGCCAGCAGCAACGGATCCATGCCATCTAGCGGGGGAGCAGATACGCAGTATTTT. Encoded protein: CASSNGSMPSSGGADTQYF.

This clonotype was seen only a few times. CDR3 residues: CSGGGSQNYGYTF. In DNA, the CDR3 is TGCAGCGGGGGGGGTTCGCAGAACTATGGCTACACCTTC. The chain couples TRBV29-1 to TRBJ1-2, with D possibly matching TRBD1 (5 bases). The V end lost 7 bases, the J end lost 2 bases, and 14 bases lay between the germline ends. The germline CDR1 and CDR2 sequences are SQVTM and ANQGSEA. CDR3 length equals 13 residues.

This clonotype was detected many times. V and J are TRBV5-1 and TRBJ2-2; weak D call: TRBD2 (5 bases). Per germline, CDR1 SGHRS and CDR2 YFSETQ. The CDR3 runs 13 residues. Trimming shortened V by 8 bases and J by 1 base, and 9 bases separated the two germline ends. CDR3 region: CASRGENTGELFF. As DNA, the CDR3 is TGCGCCAGTCGGGGAGAGAACACCGGGGAGCTGTTTTTT.

V usage is TRBV20-1 and J usage is TRBJ1-4; D may be TRBD1 (5 bases). The ends were cut back, 1 base at V and 6 bases at J, with 12 bases in the middle. In germline, CDR1 is DFQATT, CDR2 SNEGSKA (reference sequence). CDR3 size: 14 residues. The CDR3: CSARGDLRDEKLFF. The CDR3 DNA follows: TGCAGTGCTAGAGGGGACCTACGGGATGAAAAACTGTTTTTT.